Each of the 30 T cell receptor beta chains below was sequenced from the same sample in a study of identical twins. Using its own MiXCR run on the 5' RACE reads, TCRdb lists one record per CDR3 protein. Among more than 400,000 distinct CDR3 sequences, roughly 15% were seen once, and the ten largest hold roughly 0.46%. These data also featured in a second study, about yellow fever vaccine responses in identical twins.

The material sequenced was CD4+ T cells sorted from blood. The receptors come from a woman under 30 in good health.

The chain couples TRBV18 to TRBJ1-1; no firm D call. The germline V and J ends were trimmed by 0 bases and 1 base, with 9 bases remaining between them. The CDR3 is made up of 15 amino acids. Looked up from germline, CDR1 is KGHSH and CDR2 is LQKENI. In DNA, the CDR3 is TGTGCCAGCTCACCACCGAAGGGTGCGAACACTGAAGCTTTCTTT. This translates into CASSPPKGANTEAFF.

The V call is TRBV11-3, the J call TRBJ2-1; 10 bases line up with TRBD2. Trimming at V came to 1 base and at J to 7 bases, leaving 7 bases not matched to a gene. The CDR3 loop spans 16 amino acids. Germline lookup yields CDR1 SGHNT and CDR2 YENEEA. The CDR3 coding sequence is TGTGCCAGCAGCTTAGGGAGCTTAGCGGGGGGTAATGAGCAGTTCTTC. Translating it yields CASSLGSLAGGNEQFF.

The V call is TRBV20-1, the J call TRBJ2-1; D is undetermined. Germline V gene sequence: CDR1 DFQATT, CDR2 SNEGSKA (reference sequence). This CDR3 spans 11 amino acids. Deletions cut 6 bases from V and 7 bases from J, with 10 bases between. CDR3 nucleotides: TGCAGTGCCGCTTACTTGAATGAGCAGTTCTTC. Translated: CSAAYLNEQFF.

The gene calls are TRBV20-1 and TRBJ1-5, with a tentative D call TRBD1 (5 bases). V was shortened by 6 bases and J by 4 bases, with 16 bases between the two germline ends. Germline V lookup: CDR1 DFQATT, CDR2 SNEGSKA (reference sequence). The CDR3 is 14 residues long. The CDR3 DNA reads TGCAGTGCCCCAAGCGGGACGTCAAATCAGCCCCAGCATTTT. It specifies CSAPSGTSNQPQHF.

This clonotype showed up just a few times. The chain combines TRBV5-1 with TRBJ2-1, with D perhaps matching TRBD2 (5 bases). Germline V CDR1 and CDR2: SGHRS, YFSETQ. CDR3 length: 17 residues. V was pared by 2 bases and J by 0 bases, with 15 bases between. CDR3 in amino acids: CASSFPGEPSSYNEQFF. CDR3 coding DNA: TGCGCCAGCAGCTTCCCTGGGGAGCCGAGCTCCTACAATGAGCAGTTCTTC.

This clonotype occurred a few times. The chain links TRBV20-1 to TRBJ2-1; perhaps TRBD2 as D (6 bases). V lost 3 bases and J lost 8, with 20 bases in between. Germline lookup yields CDR1 DFQATT and CDR2 SNEGSKA (reference sequence). CDR3 length: 15 amino acids. CDR3 sequence reads: CSASKAGANRYEQFF. For the CDR3, the DNA is TGCAGTGCTAGCAAAGCGGGTGCGAACAGATATGAGCAGTTCTTC.

This clonotype was found a few times. The V and J genes are TRBV7-2 and TRBJ1-2; D perhaps matches TRBD1 (6 bases). V was clipped by 5 bases and J by 8 bases, with 15 bases between them. In germline, CDR1 is SGHTA, CDR2 FQGNSA. The CDR3 is made up of 13 amino acids. The CDR3 region is CASSPGTRKGYTF. The CDR3 DNA sequence: TGTGCCAGCAGCCCCGGGACAAGAAAAGGCTACACCTTC.

This clonotype showed up just once. V and J are TRBV6-2 or TRBV6-3 and TRBJ2-3; 10 nucleotides agree with TRBD2. Germline CDR1 is MNHEY and CDR2 is SVGEGT. This CDR3 is 16 amino acids long. After removal of 2 bases from V and 5 bases from J, the junction contained 7 bases not matched to a gene. The CDR3 here is CASSYPRLAGGDTQYF. CDR3 coding DNA: TGTGCCAGCAGTTACCCCAGACTAGCGGGTGGAGATACGCAGTATTTT.

The V call is TRBV29-1, the J call TRBJ2-6; D is uncertain. The V end was cut by 3 bases, the J end by 3 bases, with 3 bases between. The CDR3 contains 12 residues. Looked up from germline, CDR1 is SQVTM and CDR2 is ANQGSEA. CDR3 sequence (DNA): TGCAGCGTTGATTATGGGGCCAACGTCCTGACTTTC. As protein: CSVDYGANVLTF.

This rearrangement joins TRBV7-8 to TRBJ2-3, with TRBD2 matching 10 bases. J was trimmed by 5 bases and V by 2 bases; bases with no gene match: 10. The CDR3 has 17 residues. Germline CDR1 is SGHVS and CDR2 is FQNEAQ. The CDR3 nucleotides are TGTGCCAGCAGCTTACTTGGAGCGGGAGGGCCGGGAGATACGCAGTATTTT. It translates to CASSLLGAGGPGDTQYF.

The chain carries TRBV2 and TRBJ2-2; 10 positions agree with TRBD1. The CDR3 consists of 13 residues. J was trimmed by 6 bases and V by 8 bases; bases with no gene match: 3. The germline CDR1 and CDR2 sequences are SNHLY and FYNNEI. As DNA, the CDR3 is TGTGCCAGCCGGGACAGGGGCCCCGGGGAGCTGTTTTTT. Translation gives CASRDRGPGELFF.

The chain combines TRBV12-3 or TRBV12-4 with TRBJ2-7, with 8 bases aligning to TRBD2. The CDR3 totals 12 residues. The V segment lost 5 bases and the J segment 6 bases; nucleotides outside the gene matches: 3. CDR3 nucleotides: TGTGCCAGCAGTAAAGCGGGAGTCGAGCAGTACTTC. It codes for CASSKAGVEQYF.

This sequence joins TRBV20-1 and TRBJ2-5, with a possible D match to TRBD1 (6 bases). This CDR3 is built from 14 residues. Germline CDR1 and CDR2: DFQATT and SNEGSKA (reference sequence). The germline V and J ends were trimmed by 0 bases and 1 base, with 9 bases remaining between them. The CDR3 loop is CSARDGQPQETQYF. CDR3 sequence (DNA): TGCAGTGCTAGAGATGGACAGCCCCAAGAGACCCAGTACTTC.

The gene calls are TRBV5-1 and TRBJ2-1, with D perhaps matching TRBD1 (6 bases). The CDR3 covers 14 residues. Trimming took 4 bases from V and 4 from J, leaving 12 bases between them. The germline V gene has CDR1 SGHRS and CDR2 YFSETQ. The CDR3 DNA sequence: TGCGCCAGCAGCCCAATACAGGGATACAATGAGCAGTTCTTC. It codes for CASSPIQGYNEQFF. The full variable domain, in which reference TRBV5-1 and TRBJ2-1 provide the parts outside the CDR3, is KAGVTQTPRYLIKTRGQQVTLSCSPISGHRSVSWYQQTPGQGLQFLFEYFSETQRNKGNFPGRFSGRQFSNSRSEMNVSTLELGDSALYLCASSPIQGYNEQFFGPGTRLTVL.

This sequence joins TRBV28 and TRBJ2-3, with D possibly TRBD2 on 6 matching bases. The germline V and J ends were trimmed by 1 base and 2 bases, with 13 bases remaining between them. Looked up from germline, CDR1 is MDHEN and CDR2 is SYDVKM. The CDR3 is 16 residues long. CDR3 residues: CASSLSGVGFTDTQYF. For the CDR3, the DNA is TGTGCCAGCAGTTTATCGGGAGTGGGGTTCACAGATACGCAGTATTTT.

The rearrangement joins TRBV7-9 to TRBJ2-1; TRBD2 matches at 10 bases. V shed 6 bases and J 5 bases; nucleotides not matched to a gene: 7. The CDR3 covers 15 residues. The germline V gene encodes CDR1 SEHNR and CDR2 FQNEAQ (reference sequence). CDR3 nucleotide sequence: TGTGCCAGCAGTCGGGTGCTAGCGGGAGACAATGAGCAGTTCTTC. Translating gives CASSRVLAGDNEQFF.

The chain carries TRBV20-1 and TRBJ2-1; 7 nucleotides agree with TRBD2. Trimming removed 6 bases from V and 5 bases from J; junction bases left unmatched: 13. CDR1 is DFQATT and CDR2 is SNEGSKA in the germline V gene (reference sequence). CDR3 size: 15 residues. CDR3 in amino acids: CSAYNPAGTDNEQFF. For the CDR3, the DNA is TGCAGTGCGTATAACCCAGCGGGAACCGACAATGAGCAGTTCTTC.

The V and J genes are TRBV10-3 and TRBJ2-7; D might be TRBD1 (6 bases). The germline CDR1 and CDR2 sequences are ENHRY and SYGVKD. The CDR3 runs 11 residues. The germline V and J ends were trimmed by 4 bases and 5 bases, with 6 bases remaining between them. The CDR3 region is CAISGGHEQYF. The CDR3 DNA sequence: TGTGCCATCAGTGGGGGGCACGAGCAGTACTTC.

This clonotype was seen many times. This chain connects TRBV5-1 to TRBJ2-3, with TRBD2 as a possible D gene (6 bases). V gave up 2 bases and J gave up 4 bases, with 8 bases separating them. The CDR3 is 13 residues long. CDR1 and CDR2 (germline): SGHRS, YFSETQ. The DNA for the CDR3 is TGCGCCAGCAGCTTAACGGGGGCAGATACGCAGTATTTT. Translated: CASSLTGADTQYF.

The J gene is TRBJ1-2, the V gene TRBV6-1; D not certain. The V end was cut by 7 bases, the J end by 4 bases, with 19 bases between. Germline CDR1 reads MNHNS; CDR2 reads SASEGT. There are 15 residues in the CDR3. The chain's CDR3 is CASTSDRSRFYGYTF. The CDR3 DNA is TGTGCCAGCACCTCGGACCGTTCGAGATTCTATGGCTACACCTTC.

This clonotype was detected a few times. The gene calls are TRBV5-1 and TRBJ2-7; 10 bases fit TRBD2. J was trimmed by 5 bases and V by 4 bases; bases with no gene match: 18. CDR1 is SGHRS and CDR2 is YFSETQ in the germline V gene. This CDR3 is 18 amino acids long. Here the CDR3 DNA reads TGCGCCAGCAGCATATCGTTTACGGCTAGCGGGAGTAGGGACGAGCAGTACTTC. This gives the protein CASSISFTASGSRDEQYF.

This clonotype occurred a few times. The chain joins TRBV29-1 to TRBJ1-1, with 7 positions matching TRBD1. This CDR3 has 15 amino acids. Germline CDR1 reads SQVTM; CDR2 reads ANQGSEA. Unmatched junction bases numbered 9, after V lost 4 bases and J lost 1 base. The CDR3: CSVAPLTGRNTEAFF. Here the CDR3 DNA reads TGCAGCGTTGCCCCCTTGACAGGGCGGAACACTGAAGCTTTCTTT.

This clonotype occurred a few times. The chain links TRBV5-1 to TRBJ2-1; TRBD2 agrees at 8 bases. Trimming took 0 bases from V and 9 from J; bases not matched to a gene: 11. The CDR3 loop spans 16 amino acids. From germline, CDR1 is SGHRS and CDR2 YFSETQ. The CDR3: CASSLADRGGRAEQFF. CDR3 sequence (DNA): TGCGCCAGCAGCTTGGCCGATCGGGGGGGCCGGGCTGAGCAGTTCTTC.

This clonotype was detected only a few times. The rearrangement links TRBV29-1 to TRBJ2-2, with TRBD1 identical over 8 bases. Germline CDR1 and CDR2: SQVTM and ANQGSEA. Trimming cost V 8 bases and J 4 bases; bases outside gene matches: 6. This CDR3 comprises 13 residues. The CDR3, as DNA: TGCAGCTTTACAGGGGGAGGCACCGGGGAGCTGTTTTTT. Its translation is CSFTGGGTGELFF.

This clonotype was counted between two and nine times. The CDR3 DNA reads as TGTGCCAGCAGCGTCCTAGCGGGAGGGGGGGAGCAGTACTTC. Its protein is CASSVLAGGGEQYF. V usage is TRBV9 and J usage is TRBJ2-7; TRBD2 matches 12 bases. CDR3 size: 14 residues. V dropped 2 bases and J dropped 7; count of bases not matched to a gene: 4. The germline CDR1 and CDR2 sequences are SGDLS and YYNGEE.

This clonotype has more than one count but fewer than ten. The rearrangement uses TRBV25-1 and TRBJ2-2; tentative D call: TRBD1 (5 bases). Trimming pared 4 bases from V and 2 bases from J, leaving 8 bases between. This CDR3 contains 14 residues. Germline CDR1 MGHDK, CDR2 SYGVNS. As DNA, the CDR3 is TGTGCCAGCAGTGCGACAGTTAACACCGGGGAGCTGTTTTTT. Its translation is CASSATVNTGELFF.

This clonotype was counted between two and nine times. CDR3 DNA: TGCAGTGCCAGGCGGACAGGAGCAACTAATGAAAAACTGTTTTTT. Translated: CSARRTGATNEKLFF. The rearrangement links TRBV20-1 to TRBJ1-4; TRBD1 agrees at 7 bases. Trimming took 6 bases from V and 0 from J; bases not matched to a gene: 7. The CDR3 is 15 amino acids. Germline V CDR1 and CDR2: DFQATT, SNEGSKA (reference sequence).

This clonotype was counted between two and nine times. This CDR3 reads CAISESGRADRTDTQYF. Written as DNA, the CDR3 is TGTGCCATCAGTGAGTCGGGGAGGGCAGACCGCACAGATACGCAGTATTTT. This chain uses TRBV10-3 with TRBJ2-3; TRBD2 matches 7 bases. V gave up 0 bases and J gave up 1 base; unmatched junction bases: 7. CDR1 ENHRY and CDR2 SYGVKD come from the germline V gene. The CDR3 has 17 amino acids.

Many counts were recorded for this clonotype. This CDR3 is CASSLSGPQETQYF. CDR3 sequence (DNA): TGTGCCAGCAGTTTGTCAGGGCCCCAAGAGACCCAGTACTTC. The rearrangement joins TRBV12-3 or TRBV12-4 to TRBJ2-5; TRBD1 might be the D (5 bases). The length of the CDR3 is 14 residues. The germline V and J ends were trimmed by 3 bases and 1 base, with 9 bases remaining between them.

The sample holds a few counts of this clonotype. The chain recombines TRBV5-1 with TRBJ2-1; 9 bases match TRBD1. V was clipped by 4 bases and J by 2 bases; unmatched bases: 4. The germline V gene has CDR1 SGHRS and CDR2 YFSETQ. The length of the CDR3 is 15 residues. The CDR3 sequence is CASSIGQGTYNEQFF. CDR3 sequence (DNA): TGCGCCAGCAGCATAGGACAGGGGACCTACAATGAGCAGTTCTTC.